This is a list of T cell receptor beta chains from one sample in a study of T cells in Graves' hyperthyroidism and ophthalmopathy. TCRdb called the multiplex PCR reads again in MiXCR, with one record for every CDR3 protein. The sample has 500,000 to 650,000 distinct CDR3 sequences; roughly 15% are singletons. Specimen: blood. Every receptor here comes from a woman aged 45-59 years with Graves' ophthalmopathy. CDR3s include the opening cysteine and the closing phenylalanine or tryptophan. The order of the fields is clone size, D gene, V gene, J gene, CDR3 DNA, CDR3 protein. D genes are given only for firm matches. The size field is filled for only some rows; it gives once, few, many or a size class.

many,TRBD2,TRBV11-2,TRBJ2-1,TGTGCCAGCAGATCAAGCGGGGGTGAGCAGTTCTTC,CASRSSGGEQFF
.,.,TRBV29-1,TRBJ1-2,TGCAGCGTTGCGGGACTCTCACGCTATGGCTACACCTTC,CSVAGLSRYGYTF
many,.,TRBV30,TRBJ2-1,TGTGCCTGGAGCGAAGGGGACCTAGCGCCCGTCGACAATGAGCAGTTCTTC,CAWSEGDLAPVDNEQFF
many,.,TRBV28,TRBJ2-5,TGTGCCAGCAGTTCTGCGGGATTTCAAGAGACCCAGTACTTC,CASSSAGFQETQYF
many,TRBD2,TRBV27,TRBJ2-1,TGTGCCAGCTCTCCCCCCGGACTAGCCTCCTACAATGAGCAGTTCTTC,CASSPPGLASYNEQFF
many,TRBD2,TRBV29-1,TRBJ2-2,TGCAGCGTCCCCGGGAGGGCGAACACCGGGGAGCTGTTTTTT,CSVPGRANTGELFF
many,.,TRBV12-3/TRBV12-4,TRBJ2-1,TGTGCCAGCAGTTCCGGGGTTACCAGTGAGCAGTTCTTC,CASSSGVTSEQFF
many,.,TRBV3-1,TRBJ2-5,TGTGCCAGCAGCCAAGACACGTTCCAAGAGACCCAGTACTTC,CASSQDTFQETQYF
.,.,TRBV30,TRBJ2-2,TGTGCCTGGTCCCTAAAGAACACCGGGGAGCTGTTTTTT,CAWSLKNTGELFF
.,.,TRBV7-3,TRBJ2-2,TGTGCCAGCAGCTTAACTGGACTCACCGGGGAGCTGTTTTTT,CASSLTGLTGELFF
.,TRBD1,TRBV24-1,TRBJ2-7,TGTGCCACCAGTGATGACAGGGGCTCCTACGAGCAGTACTTC,CATSDDRGSYEQYF
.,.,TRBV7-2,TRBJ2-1,TGTGCCAGCAGCTTTGGAATAGGGCAGTTCTTC,CASSFGIGQFF
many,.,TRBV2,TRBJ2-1,TGTGCCAGCAGTGATCTTCAAGGGGGTTACAATGAGCAGTTCTTC,CASSDLQGGYNEQFF
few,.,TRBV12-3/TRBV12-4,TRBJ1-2,TGTGCCAGCAGTTTAGTGGTGAAAGATGGCTACACCTTC,CASSLVVKDGYTF
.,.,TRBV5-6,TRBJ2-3,TGTGCCAGCAGCTTGCCCAGCCAAGCATTGAATACGCAGTATTTT,CASSLPSQALNTQYF
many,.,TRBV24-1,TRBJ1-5,TGTGCCACCAGTGAGGCACTAGGGGGAAGCAATCAGCCCCAGCATTTT,CATSEALGGSNQPQHF
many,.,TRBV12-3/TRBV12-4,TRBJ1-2,TGTGCCAGCAGCCAGCCCCTAGGCTATGGCTACACCTTC,CASSQPLGYGYTF
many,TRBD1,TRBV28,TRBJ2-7,TGTGCCAGCAGCGAGACCGGGACAGTCACCTACGAGCAGTACTTC,CASSETGTVTYEQYF
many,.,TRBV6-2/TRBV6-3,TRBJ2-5,TGTGCCAGCAGTTACCCTCGGATTGGCCCCCAAGAGACCCAGTACTTC,CASSYPRIGPQETQYF
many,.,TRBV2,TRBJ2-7,TGTGCCAGCAGTGAAGTCTTAGTGGCCTCCTACGAGCAGTACTTC,CASSEVLVASYEQYF
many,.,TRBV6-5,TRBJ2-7,TGTGCCAGCAGTTACTCGCCGAGAGGTGAGCAGTACTTC,CASSYSPRGEQYF
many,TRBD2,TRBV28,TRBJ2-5,TGTGCCAGCAGTCCAGCGGGAATTAAATCGGGAAAAGAGACCCAGTACTTC,CASSPAGIKSGKETQYF
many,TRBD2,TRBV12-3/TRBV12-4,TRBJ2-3,TGTGCCAGCAGTTTAAGCCCTAGCGGGAGGGCGCAGTATTTT,CASSLSPSGRAQYF
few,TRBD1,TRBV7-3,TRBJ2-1,TGTGCCAGCAGCGACAGGACAGGGCGCAATGAGCAGTTCTTC,CASSDRTGRNEQFF
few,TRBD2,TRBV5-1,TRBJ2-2,TGCGCCAGCAGCTTGGCCCCGAAGGGAGGGTCCGGGGAGCTGTTTTTT,CASSLAPKGGSGELFF
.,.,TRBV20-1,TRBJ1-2,TGCAGTGCTAGATATACCCGGGTTGGCTACACCTTC,CSARYTRVGYTF
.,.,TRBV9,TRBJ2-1,TGTGCCAGCACTCAGGGACCCACCTACAATGAGCAGTTCTTC,CASTQGPTYNEQFF
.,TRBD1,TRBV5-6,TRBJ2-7,TGTGCCAGCAGCTTCGGGACAGTCCTACTAGAGCAGTACTTC,CASSFGTVLLEQYF
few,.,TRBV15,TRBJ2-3,TGTGCCACCAGCAGAGGTTACGTGGGCCTGACAGATACGCAGTATTTT,CATSRGYVGLTDTQYF
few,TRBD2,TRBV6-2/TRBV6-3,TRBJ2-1,TGTGCCAGCAGGGAGACTAGCGGGAGTTTTAATGAGCAGTTCTTC,CASRETSGSFNEQFF
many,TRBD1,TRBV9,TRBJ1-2,TGTGCCAGCAGCGTAGCTGAGGGACAGGGCACCTATGGCTACACCTTC,CASSVAEGQGTYGYTF
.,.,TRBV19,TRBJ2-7,TGTGCCAGTAGTAAGCCGGACAGCACCTACGAGCAGTACTTC,CASSKPDSTYEQYF
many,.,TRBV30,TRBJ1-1,TGTGCCTGGAGAGGGTGGAGGGGGGGAACTGAAGCTTTCTTT,CAWRGWRGGTEAFF
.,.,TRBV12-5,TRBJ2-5,TGTGCTAGTGGTTTGAGCCTTATAGAGACCCAGTACTTC,CASGLSLIETQYF
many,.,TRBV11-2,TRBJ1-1,TGTGCCAGCCGTCGGGGACCGACTAACACTGAAGCTTTCTTT,CASRRGPTNTEAFF
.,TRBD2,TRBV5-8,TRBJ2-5,TGTGCCAGCAGCTTGTACGCCGCGGCGGGAGCTGTGTGGGAGACCCAGTACTTC,CASSLYAAAGAVWETQYF
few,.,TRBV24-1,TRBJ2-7,TGTGCCACCAGTACCGGCGGGACTTCGGGGGAGCAGTACTTC,CATSTGGTSGEQYF
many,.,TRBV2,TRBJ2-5,TGTGCCAGCAGTGAAGAAGTGAAGACCCAGTACTTC,CASSEEVKTQYF
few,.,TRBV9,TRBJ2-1,TGTGCCAGCAGCGTAGATCACAGCTCCTACAATGAGCAGTTCTTC,CASSVDHSSYNEQFF
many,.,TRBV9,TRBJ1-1,TGTGCCAGCAGCCCGGATCCAGGGGTTAAGGCAGCTTTCTTT,CASSPDPGVKAAFF
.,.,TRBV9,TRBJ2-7,TGTGCCAGCAGCCTTAGTAATACCGAGCAGTACTTC,CASSLSNTEQYF
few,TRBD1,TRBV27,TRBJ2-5,TGTGCCAGCAGTTCGAGAAGAACCGGGACAGGGGAGACCCAGTACTTC,CASSSRRTGTGETQYF
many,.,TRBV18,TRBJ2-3,TGTGCCAGCTCACCACAGGGTTCGGGGGATACGCAGTATTTT,CASSPQGSGDTQYF
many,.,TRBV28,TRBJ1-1,TGTGCCAGCAGCCTAAGTACAGGGAACCAGAACACTGAAGCTTTCTTT,CASSLSTGNQNTEAFF
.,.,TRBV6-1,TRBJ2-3,TGTGCCAGCAGTGATGGCACGGGGGTCACAGATACGCAGTATTTT,CASSDGTGVTDTQYF
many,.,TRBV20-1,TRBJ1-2,TGCAGTGCTAGCCGGGATGCAGCGTCCTATGGCTACACCTTC,CSASRDAASYGYTF
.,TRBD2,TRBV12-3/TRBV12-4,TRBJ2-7,TGTGCCAGCAGTTTAAGGGGGACTAGCGGGAGCTCCTACGAGCAGTACTTC,CASSLRGTSGSSYEQYF
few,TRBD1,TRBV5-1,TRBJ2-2,TGCGCCAGCAGCTTGACAGGGGGCAGAGGGAACACCGGGGAGCTGTTTTTT,CASSLTGGRGNTGELFF
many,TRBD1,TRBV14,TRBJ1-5,TGTGCCAGCAGCCTAGTGGGGGAAACGGACAGGTCCTCCAATCAGCCCCAGCATTTT,CASSLVGETDRSSNQPQHF
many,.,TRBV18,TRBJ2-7,TGTGCCAGCTCACGGTACGGAACCTACGAGCAGTACTTC,CASSRYGTYEQYF
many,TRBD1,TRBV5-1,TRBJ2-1,TGCGCCAGCAGCCCACGGGGACAGGGGGGTTACAATGAGCAGTTCTTC,CASSPRGQGGYNEQFF
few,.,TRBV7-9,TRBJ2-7,TGTGCCAGCAGCTTACTGGGGCAGGGAAACGAGCAGTACTTC,CASSLLGQGNEQYF
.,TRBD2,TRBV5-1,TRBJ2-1,TGCGCCAGCAGCTTGGCTTTAGCGGGAGGGCCGGGCAATGAGCAGTTCTTC,CASSLALAGGPGNEQFF
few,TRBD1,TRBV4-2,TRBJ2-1,TGTGCCAGCAGCCAAGGAACGGGACAGGGGTACAATGAGCAGTTCTTC,CASSQGTGQGYNEQFF
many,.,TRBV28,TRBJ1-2,TGTGCCAGCAGTTCAACGACAGGAGCTCTCTCGAGTGGCTACACCTTC,CASSSTTGALSSGYTF
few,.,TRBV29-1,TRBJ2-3,TGCAGCCTGTCAGGGGCTAGCACAGATACGCAGTATTTT,CSLSGASTDTQYF